Presented here are 14 T cell receptor beta chains from one specimen sequenced in a study of control samples from healthy donors and cancer patients. The assay was immunoSEQ multiplex PCR, and TCRdb's table has in-frame clones only and misses some. This table holds 150,000 or so clones, around 94% found once. The sample comprised PBMCs. These receptors all stem from a man aged 55 to 70 with colorectal cancer.

This clone appeared a single time. The chain carries TRBV7-2 and TRBJ1-2; D unresolved. Per germline, CDR1 SGHTA and CDR2 FQGNSA. This CDR3 comprises 13 residues. Trimming took 5 bases from V and 1 from J, leaving 8 bases between them. The CDR3 reads CASSPVNNYGYTF. DNA of the CDR3: TGTGCCAGCAGCCCCGTTAATAACTATGGCTACACCTTC.

The chain has TRBV7-2 and TRBJ1-2; 8 positions agree with TRBD1. Germline V gene lookup returns CDR1 SGHTA and CDR2 FQGNSA. V lost 0 bases and J lost 3; bases outside the gene matches: 6. This CDR3 contains 16 residues. The CDR3 sequence: CASSLAFRGRDYGYTF. The CDR3 coding sequence is TGTGCCAGCAGCTTAGCGTTCAGGGGGCGCGACTATGGCTACACCTTC.

This chain joins TRBV30 and TRBJ1-3; 8 nucleotides agree with TRBD1. The CDR3 length is 13 residues. Germline CDR1 GTSNPN, CDR2 SVGIG (reference sequence). V lost 5 bases and J lost 4; bases outside the gene matches: 4. CDR3 sequence: CAWDRTGGNTIYF. In DNA, the CDR3 is TGTGCCTGGGACCGGACAGGGGGAAACACCATATATTTT.

The chain combines TRBV6-4 with TRBJ2-7; perhaps D is TRBD1 or TRBD2 (5 bases each). CDR1 is MRHNA, CDR2 SNTAGT, per germline. Trimming cost V 0 bases and J 3 bases, with 12 bases left between them. The CDR3 sequence is 15 residues long. CDR3 region: CASSDSKVGDYEQYF. In DNA form, the CDR3 reads TGTGCCAGCAGTGACTCAAAGGTGGGGGACTACGAGCAGTACTTC.

The chain uses TRBV19 and TRBJ2-7; TRBD1 matches at 8 bases. The trim removed 10 bases at V and 3 bases at J, leaving 8 bases unmatched. CDR1 is LNHDA and CDR2 is SQIVND in the germline V gene (reference sequence). The CDR3 consists of 13 residues. The CDR3 nucleotides are TGTGCCACCGGGACAGGCCTCAACTACGAGCAGTACTTC. Protein sequence: CATGTGLNYEQYF.

Points on this clone: The CDR3 end shows no conserved phenylalanine or tryptophan, and so a read error is likely. The limits of the CDR3 on the DNA are not certain, so only TCRdb's listed CDR3 is given. V and J are TRBV30 and TRBJ1-2; TRBD1 is the table's D call, not checked against the DNA. CDR1 is GTSNPN, CDR2 SVGIG, per germline (reference sequence). Termini included, the CDR3 measures 11 amino acids. CDR3 sequence: CAWSDVPSAGA.

The rearrangement uses TRBV5-1 and TRBJ1-5, with D possibly matching TRBD1 (6 bases). The CDR3 extends over 15 amino acids. The V and J ends lost 4 bases and 0 bases respectively, with 11 bases between them. CDR1 and CDR2 from the germline V gene are SGHRS and YFSETQ. The CDR3 sequence is CASSEGGYSNQPQHF. The CDR3 bases are TGCGCCAGCAGCGAAGGGGGATATAGCAATCAGCCCCAGCATTTT.

Here the CDR3 DNA reads TGTGCCAGCAGCACACCCCTTTCTGGGGGGGCCAAGACAGAGACCCAGTACTTC. As protein: CASSTPLSGGAKTETQYF. V and J are TRBV21-1 and TRBJ2-5; no check of the table's D call, TRBD2, against the DNA was made. TRBV21-1 is a pseudogene segment. This CDR3 is built from 18 residues.

V gene TRBV6-5 combines with J gene TRBJ1-3; weak D call: TRBD1 (5 bases). The germline V gene encodes CDR1 MNHEY and CDR2 SVGAGI. Trimming took off 10 bases at V and 3 bases at J, with 19 bases between the two ends. The CDR3 is 15 residues long. The CDR3 protein is CATKPGPGHGNTIYF. The CDR3 coding sequence is TGTGCCACTAAACCGGGACCGGGGCATGGAAACACCATATATTTT.

The chain uses TRBV28 and TRBJ1-5; D possibly corresponds to TRBD1 (6 bases). The V gene's germline CDR1 is MDHEN and CDR2 SYDVKM. The V gene lost 5 bases and the J gene lost 5 bases, with 13 bases spanning the gap. This CDR3 has 14 residues. The DNA of the CDR3 is TGTGCCAGCAGTGCGCAGGGGTGGGATCAGCCCCAGCATTTT. Amino acid sequence: CASSAQGWDQPQHF.

This rearrangement joins TRBV13 to TRBJ2-2; 10 nucleotides agree with TRBD1. Germline values: CDR1 PRHDT, CDR2 FYEKMQ (reference sequence). The V gene end was trimmed by 5 bases and the J gene end by 6 bases; junction bases not matched to a gene: 9. This CDR3 comprises 16 residues. DNA for the CDR3: TGTGCCAGCAGCGCCCGGGACAGGGGAAGGGCCGGGGAGCTGTTTTTT. Amino acid sequence: CASSARDRGRAGELFF.

This chain connects TRBV7-9 to TRBJ1-1; the match to TRBD1 covers 11 bases. Germline V lookup: CDR1 SEHNR, CDR2 FQNEAQ (reference sequence). This CDR3 region has 15 residues. J was trimmed by 5 bases and V by 7 bases; bases with no gene match: 9. The CDR3 sequence: CASTSGGQGATEAFF. The CDR3 DNA sequence: TGTGCCAGCACCTCTGGCGGACAGGGGGCTACTGAAGCTTTCTTT.

This clone has a single count. The rearrangement joins TRBV2 to TRBJ1-4; 8 nucleotides agree with TRBD1. The germline CDR1 and CDR2 sequences are SNHLY and FYNNEI. This CDR3 has 15 amino acids. The J segment lost 0 bases and the V segment lost 4 bases, leaving 1 base of the junction unmatched. As DNA, the CDR3 is TGTGCCAGCAGTGTGGGACAGGCAACTAATGAAAAACTGTTTTTT. Encoded protein: CASSVGQATNEKLFF.

The rearrangement joins TRBV4-1 to TRBJ1-5; TRBD1 agrees at 8 bases. The J segment lost 7 bases and the V segment lost 0 bases, leaving 5 bases of the junction unmatched. The CDR3 sequence is 15 residues long. The germline CDR1 and CDR2 sequences are MGHRA and YSYEKL. The DNA of the CDR3 is TGCGCCAGCAGCCAAGATGTAACAGGGGGACAGCCCCAGCATTTT. This codes for CASSQDVTGGQPQHF.